These 14 T cell receptor beta chains were sequenced from one sample in a study of monozygotic twins with inflammatory bowel disease. TCRdb reprocessed the 5' RACE reads, with one entry per CDR3 protein and no DNA. In all, the sample yields about 160,000 distinct CDR3 sequences. What was sequenced was blood. The receptors come from a human donor with ulcerative colitis or Crohn's disease, or a healthy co-twin of an affected twin (not recorded which).

The chain is built from TRBV7-2 and TRBJ1-5. The germline V gene has CDR1 SGHTA and CDR2 FQGNSA. The CDR3 is 13 residues long. CDR3 in amino acids: CASSFSRDQPQHF.

The rearrangement joins TRBV4-3 to TRBJ2-5. The CDR3 loop spans 12 amino acids. CDR1 and CDR2 (germline): LGHNA, YSLEER. The CDR3 protein is CARSQDRGTQYF.

V is TRBV20-1 and J is TRBJ1-5; TCRdb picks TRBD1, but there is no DNA to check that call. There are 13 residues in the CDR3. From germline, CDR1 is DFQATT and CDR2 SNEGSKA (reference sequence). CDR3 amino acids: CSAGTEKDQPQHF.

The CDR3 is CASSQRTDNFLYEQYF. V and J are TRBV27 and TRBJ2-7; as DNA is missing, the TRBD1 call by TCRdb cannot be tested. Germline V CDR1 and CDR2: MNHEY, SMNVEV (reference sequence). This CDR3 has 16 residues.

The chain combines TRBV5-1 with TRBJ2-7; the D gene TCRdb calls, TRBD1, cannot be checked with no DNA. Germline values: CDR1 SGHRS, CDR2 YFSETQ. CDR3 length: 13 residues. The CDR3 loop is CASSSMTGYEQYF.

The chain recombines TRBV20-1 with TRBJ2-1. Germline CDR1 is DFQATT and CDR2 is SNEGSKA (reference sequence). The CDR3 runs to 14 residues. This chain's CDR3 is CSARGTDTWNEQFF.

The CDR3 loop is CSVGLAGGTDTQYF. The chain couples TRBV29-1 to TRBJ2-3; TCRdb's D call of TRBD2 is untestable without DNA. The CDR3 covers 14 residues. CDR1 is SQVTM, CDR2 ANQGSEA, per germline.

This chain links TRBV10-3 with TRBJ1-2; checking the TCRdb D call of TRBD1 is not possible without DNA. Germline loops: CDR1 ENHRY, CDR2 SYGVKD. The CDR3 has 15 residues. CDR3: CAISVDRARTYGYTF.

V and J are TRBV6-6 and TRBJ1-2. This CDR3 has 14 amino acids. Germline CDR1 and CDR2: MNHNY and SVGAGI (reference sequence). The CDR3 sequence is CASSASDGLSGYTF.

The V gene is TRBV7-9, the J gene TRBJ1-4. The V gene's germline CDR1 is SEHNR and CDR2 FQNEAQ (reference sequence). The CDR3 is 15 residues long. The CDR3 is CASSLGRISNEKLFF. Supplemented by reference TRBV7-9 and TRBJ1-4, the full variable domain reads DTGVSQNPRHKITKRGQNVTFRCDPISEHNRLYWYRQTLGQGPEFLTYFQNEAQLEKSRLLSDRFSAERPKGSFSTLEIQRTEQGDSAMYLCASSLGRISNEKLFFGSGTQLSVL.

The chain carries TRBV5-5 and TRBJ2-5; TCRdb returns TRBD1, unconfirmable since there is no DNA. Per the germline V gene, CDR1 is SGHKS and CDR2 is YYEKEE (reference sequence). The CDR3 contains 14 residues. CDR3 amino acids: CASSWTGGKETQYF.

The J gene is TRBJ2-3, the V gene TRBV7-6; TCRdb indicates TRBD1, and absent DNA this call remains unverified. From germline, CDR1 is SGHVS and CDR2 FNYEAQ. There are 16 residues in the CDR3. The CDR3 sequence is CASSPDRLTVENTQYF.

The V and J genes are TRBV20-1 and TRBJ2-1; TCRdb selects TRBD2, and the lack of DNA leaves this call unchecked. CDR1 is DFQATT and CDR2 is SNEGSKA in the germline V gene (reference sequence). The CDR3 sequence is 13 residues long. The CDR3 is CSAILAGYNEQFF.

V is TRBV20-1 and J is TRBJ1-5. This CDR3 comprises 14 residues. CDR1 is DFQATT, CDR2 SNEGSKA, per germline (reference sequence). The CDR3 is CSAREAFSNQPQHF.